This TCR beta chain was documented in a study of cytomegalovirus exposure and HLA in healthy donors. Study-level information: Counted in an early data release were tens of millions of unique TCRs from HLA-typed donors. About 84% of 398 genotyped donors fell in the Caucasian-associated ancestry cluster.

The study ran its PCR with 60 Vbeta and 13 Jbeta primers. Some clones are missing from TCRdb's copy, which holds only in-frame ones; the method was immunoSEQ multiplex PCR. The data contain 180,000 or so clones, 82% of them singletons. This clone was seen just once. The V end lost 0 bases, the J end lost 3 bases, and 6 bases lay between the germline ends. Germline lookup yields CDR1 SGDLS and CDR2 YYNGEE. The CDR3 contains 14 residues. The clonotype was recovered from a boy younger than 10 in good health and CMV-seronegative. Sequenced input: PBMCs. This sequence joins TRBV9 and TRBJ2-2, with D unresolved. The DNA for the CDR3 is TGTGCCAGCAGCGTAGATCGGGACACCGGGGAGCTGTTTTTT. It is translated as CASSVDRDTGELFF.